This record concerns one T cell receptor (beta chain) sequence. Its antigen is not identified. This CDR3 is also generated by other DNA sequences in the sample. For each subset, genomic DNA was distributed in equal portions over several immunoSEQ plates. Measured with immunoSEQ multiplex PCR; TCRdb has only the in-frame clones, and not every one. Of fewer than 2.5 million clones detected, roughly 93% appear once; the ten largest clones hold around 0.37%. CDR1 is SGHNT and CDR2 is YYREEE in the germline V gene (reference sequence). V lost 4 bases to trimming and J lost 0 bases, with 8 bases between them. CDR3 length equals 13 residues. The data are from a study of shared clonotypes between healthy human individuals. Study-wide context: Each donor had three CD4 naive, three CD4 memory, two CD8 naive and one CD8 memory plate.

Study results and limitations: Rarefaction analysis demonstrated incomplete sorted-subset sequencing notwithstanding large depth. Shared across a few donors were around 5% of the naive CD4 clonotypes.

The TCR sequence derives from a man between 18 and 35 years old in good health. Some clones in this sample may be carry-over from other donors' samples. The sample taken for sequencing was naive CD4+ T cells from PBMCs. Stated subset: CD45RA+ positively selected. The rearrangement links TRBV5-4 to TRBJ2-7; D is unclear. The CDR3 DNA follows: TGTGCCAGCAGCCGGACGGCCTCCTACGAGCAGTACTTC. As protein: CASSRTASYEQYF.